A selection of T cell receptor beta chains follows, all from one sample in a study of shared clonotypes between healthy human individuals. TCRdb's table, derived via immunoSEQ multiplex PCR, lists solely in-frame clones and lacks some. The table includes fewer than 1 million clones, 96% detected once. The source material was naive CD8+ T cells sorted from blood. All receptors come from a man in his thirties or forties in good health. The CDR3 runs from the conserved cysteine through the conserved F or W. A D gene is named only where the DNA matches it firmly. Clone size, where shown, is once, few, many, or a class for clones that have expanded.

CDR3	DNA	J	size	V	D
CASSGDFSGDPEAFF	TGTGCCAGCAGTGGGGATTTCAGTGGGGATCCTGAAGCTTTCTTT	TRBJ1-1	.	TRBV2	.
CASSYAISSYEQYF	TGTGCCAGCAGTTACGCCATTAGCTCCTACGAGCAGTACTTC	TRBJ2-7	.	TRBV6-5	.
CASSQVEGPYGYTF	TGCGCCAGCAGCCAAGTTGAGGGCCCCTATGGCTACACCTTC	TRBJ1-2	.	TRBV4-3	.
CASSRGRGGQETQYF	TGTGCCAGCAGCCGAGGCAGGGGAGGACAAGAGACCCAGTACTTC	TRBJ2-5	.	TRBV7-6	.
CASSQDGSEQYF	TGCGCCAGCAGCCAAGATGGATCCGAGCAGTACTTC	TRBJ2-7	.	TRBV4-3	.
CATSSLGRGSYEQYF	TGTGCCACCAGCAGTTTGGGCAGGGGGTCCTACGAGCAGTACTTC	TRBJ2-7	.	TRBV15	TRBD1
CASSIDLWPGTNQPQHF	TGTGCCAGTAGTATAGATCTTTGGCCAGGGACTAATCAGCCCCAGCATTTT	TRBJ1-5	.	TRBV19	.
CASSIPRTDPYNEQFF	TGTGCCAGTAGTATTCCTCGGACTGATCCCTACAATGAGCAGTTCTTC	TRBJ2-1	once	TRBV19	.
CASSSDHSYEQYF	TGTGCCAGCAGCTCGGACCATTCCTACGAGCAGTACTTC	TRBJ2-7	.	TRBV7-9	.
CASSQDWSFSSYEQYF	TGCGCCAGCAGCCAAGATTGGTCTTTTAGCTCCTACGAGCAGTACTTC	TRBJ2-7	.	TRBV4-3	.
CASSIVPGAKAQAFF	TGTGCCAGTAGTATCGTTCCAGGGGCGAAGGCCCAAGCTTTCTTT	TRBJ1-1	once	TRBV19	.
CTSSFGTDNTGELFF	TGTACCAGCAGTTTCGGGACAGACAACACCGGGGAGCTGTTTTTT	TRBJ2-2	.	TRBV7-9	TRBD1
CSVEGVGQGKAGTEAFF	TGCAGCGTTGAAGGGGTTGGGCAGGGAAAGGCTGGCACTGAAGCTTTCTTT	TRBJ1-1	.	TRBV29-1	.
CASSPRDGPYSNQPQHF	TGTGCCAGCTCACCGAGAGACGGGCCATATAGCAATCAGCCCCAGCATTTT	TRBJ1-5	.	TRBV18	.
CASSIVDSAYNEQFF	TGTGCCAGTAGTATAGTGGACAGCGCCTACAATGAGCAGTTCTTC	TRBJ2-1	.	TRBV19	.
CASSLGGQGWTNEKLFF	TGTGCCAGCAGCTTAGGAGGACAGGGTTGGACTAATGAAAAACTGTTTTTT	TRBJ1-4	.	TRBV13	TRBD1
CASSPGLADTTDTQYF	TGCGCCAGCAGCCCGGGACTAGCGGACACCACAGATACGCAGTATTTT	TRBJ2-3	.	TRBV4-3	TRBD2
CASSVDSDTEAFF	TGTGCCAGCAGCGTGGACAGTGACACTGAAGCTTTCTTT	TRBJ1-1	.	TRBV9	.
CASSTGRGGELFF	TGTGCCAGCAGCACGGGGAGGGGCGGGGAGCTGTTTTTT	TRBJ2-2	.	TRBV13	TRBD2
CASSSGTRETQYF	TGTGCCAGCAGTTCCGGGACTAGAGAGACCCAGTACTTC	TRBJ2-5	.	TRBV7-9	TRBD2
CASSERGQMWETQYF	TGTGCCAGCAGTGAACGAGGCCAAATGTGGGAGACCCAGTACTTC	TRBJ2-5	.	TRBV6-1	.
CATSMTRGSYEQYF	TGTGCCACCAGCATGACCAGAGGGTCGTACGAGCAGTACTTC	TRBJ2-7	.	TRBV15	.
CASSLDRGYNEQFF	TGTGCCAGCAGCTTAGACAGGGGCTACAATGAGCAGTTCTTC	TRBJ2-1	.	TRBV7-9	TRBD1